Presented here are 20 T cell receptor beta chains from one specimen sequenced in a study of T cell responses to AZD1222 COVID-19 vaccine. Produced via immunoSEQ multiplex PCR; TCRdb's table is partial and in-frame only. This sample has 150,000 to 200,000 clones, with approximately 90% found just once. This specimen consisted of peripheral blood, obtained 28 days after the second dose of the MenACWY control vaccine. Receptor source: an adult who received the MenACWY meningococcal vaccine as a control.

The chain combines TRBV28 with TRBJ1-2; D is unresolved. This CDR3 has 13 amino acids. Germline V gene lookup returns CDR1 MDHEN and CDR2 SYDVKM. Deletions cut 7 bases from V and 7 bases from J, with 16 bases between. DNA of the CDR3: TGTGCCAGCACCCTGACGTATCCCCCTGGCTACACCTTC. Protein: CASTLTYPPGYTF.

CDR3 amino acids: CASSILKESNQPQHF. The CDR3 nucleotides are TGTGCCAGTAGTATATTGAAGGAGAGCAATCAGCCCCAGCATTTT. This sequence joins TRBV19 and TRBJ1-5; D is ambiguous. CDR3 size: 15 residues. Deletions cut 2 bases from V and 1 base from J, with 9 bases between. Per germline, CDR1 LNHDA and CDR2 SQIVND (reference sequence).

The chain carries TRBV18 and TRBJ2-7; maybe TRBD1 (6 bases). Per the germline V gene, CDR1 is KGHSH and CDR2 is LQKENI. V was shortened by 6 bases and J by 0 bases, with 21 bases between the two germline ends. CDR3 length: 17 residues. The DNA of the CDR3 is TGTGCCAGCTCCCCCCCGTGGGGGCAGGGAAGCTCCTACGAGCAGTACTTC. It translates to CASSPPWGQGSSYEQYF.

The rearrangement uses TRBV11-3 and TRBJ1-1; the match to TRBD1 covers 12 bases. CDR3 size: 16 residues. CDR1 and CDR2 (germline): SGHNT, YENEEA. V was pared by 1 base and J by 7 bases, with 7 bases of the junction left unmatched. The CDR3 loop reads CASSLGGQGANGEAFF. The CDR3, as DNA: TGTGCCAGCAGCTTAGGGGGACAGGGGGCAAACGGTGAAGCTTTCTTT.

CDR3 protein: CAISASPGQSDSAKNIQYF. CDR3 DNA: TGTGCCATCAGTGCCTCACCGGGACAGTCCGACTCGGCCAAAAACATTCAGTACTTC. The V call is TRBV10-3, the J call TRBJ2-4; 7 bases agree with TRBD1. The CDR3 covers 19 residues. With V trimmed by 4 bases and J by 1 base, 16 bases remained unmatched. Germline V CDR1 and CDR2: ENHRY, SYGVKD.

This chain links TRBV3-1 (or the pseudogene TRBV3-2) with TRBJ2-7; unclear D gene. The CDR3 has 14 residues. Trimming removed 0 bases at V and 2 bases at J, with 8 bases between. CDR1 and CDR2 from the germline V gene are LGHDT and YNNKEL (reference sequence). The DNA for the CDR3 is TGTGCCAGCAGCCAAGAAGTGGGTACCTACGAGCAGTACTTC. Encoded protein: CASSQEVGTYEQYF.

The genes are TRBV13 and TRBJ2-3; TRBD1 agrees at 8 bases. This CDR3 contains 16 residues. Germline V lookup: CDR1 PRHDT, CDR2 FYEKMQ (reference sequence). J lost 3 bases, V lost 1 base, and 6 bases had no gene match. CDR3 bases: TGTGCCAGCAGCTTAGAGGGACAGGATCCTACAGATACGCAGTATTTT. Encoded protein: CASSLEGQDPTDTQYF.

CDR3 in amino acids: CASSPMGPSSFFNEQFF. The CDR3 coding sequence is TGTGCCAGCAGCCCTATGGGGCCGTCTAGCTTTTTCAATGAGCAGTTCTTC. This chain links TRBV7-8 with TRBJ2-1; D may be TRBD1 or TRBD2 (5 bases each). Trimming shortened V by 5 bases and J by 6 bases, and 23 bases separated the two germline ends. From germline, CDR1 is SGHVS and CDR2 FQNEAQ. The CDR3 is made up of 17 amino acids.

The chain recombines TRBV7-3 with TRBJ2-2; 13 bases align to TRBD2. The CDR3 has 18 residues. J was trimmed by 0 bases and V by 1 base; bases with no gene match: 2. Per the germline V gene, CDR1 is SGHTA and CDR2 is FQGTGA. CDR3 coding DNA: TGTGCCAGCAGCTTAATGGGGACTAGCGGGGCGAACACCGGGGAGCTGTTTTTT. Its translation is CASSLMGTSGANTGELFF.

The chain uses TRBV28 and TRBJ2-1; D gene unclear. Between the trimmed V and J ends, which lost 8 bases and 2 bases, there was a span of 7 bases. The CDR3 length is 12 residues. CDR1 is MDHEN and CDR2 is SYDVKM in the germline V gene. The CDR3 DNA is TGTGCCAGCGGGCTGGCCTACAATGAGCAGTTCTTC. Residues: CASGLAYNEQFF.

The chain has TRBV28 and TRBJ2-1, with TRBD2 matching over 10 bases. CDR3 length: 15 residues. CDR1 and CDR2 from the germline V gene are MDHEN and SYDVKM. Trimming at V came to 6 bases and at J to 2 bases, leaving 4 bases not matched to a gene. The CDR3 DNA sequence: TGTGCCAGCAGACTAACTAGCGGGACCTACAATGAGCAGTTCTTC. It specifies CASRLTSGTYNEQFF.

The chain recombines TRBV27 with TRBJ2-7; TRBD1 or TRBD2 may be the D gene (5 bases each). The V end lost 8 bases, the J end lost 6 bases, and 17 bases lay between the germline ends. CDR1 and CDR2 from the germline V gene are MNHEY and SMNVEV (reference sequence). This CDR3 comprises 13 residues. This CDR3 reads CASWDRLWGEQYF. DNA for the CDR3: TGTGCCAGCTGGGACCGCCTTTGGGGCGAGCAGTACTTC.

This chain links TRBV5-4 with TRBJ2-1; 9 bases match TRBD2. The CDR3 loop spans 15 amino acids. Losses at the gene ends were 4 bases for V and 1 base for J; bases not matched to a gene: 3. Germline CDR1 is SGHNT and CDR2 is YYREEE (reference sequence). CDR3 region: CASSGSGSSYNEQFF. The DNA of the CDR3 is TGTGCCAGCAGCGGTAGCGGGAGTTCCTACAATGAGCAGTTCTTC.

This rearrangement joins TRBV29-1 to TRBJ2-1; D ambiguous. This CDR3 is built from 11 residues. Between the trimmed V and J ends, which lost 6 bases and 3 bases, there was a span of 6 bases. Germline CDR1 and CDR2: SQVTM and ANQGSEA. The CDR3: CSVQNYNEQFF. The CDR3 bases are TGCAGCGTACAGAACTACAATGAGCAGTTCTTC.

The V call is TRBV6-5, the J call TRBJ1-6, with TRBD1 as a possible D gene (6 bases). Trimming took off 5 bases at V and 3 bases at J, with 8 bases between the two ends. The CDR3 consists of 14 residues. Per germline, CDR1 MNHEY and CDR2 SVGAGI. The DNA of the CDR3 is TGTGCCAGCAGTAGGACAGTCTATAATTCACCCCTCCACTTT. Protein: CASSRTVYNSPLHF.

The rearrangement joins TRBV19 to TRBJ1-4; D gene ambiguous. Trimming took off 1 base at V and 5 bases at J, with 11 bases between the two ends. Germline V gives CDR1 LNHDA, CDR2 SQIVND (reference sequence). The CDR3 totals 15 residues. The CDR3 loop is CASSIGDLGNEKLFF. The CDR3 bases are TGTGCCAGTAGTATAGGAGACCTCGGCAATGAAAAACTGTTTTTT.

The V call is TRBV24-1, the J call TRBJ2-1, with 7 bases matching TRBD2. The junction had 6 bases not matched to a gene; V was cut back by 4 bases and J by 4 bases. The CDR3 spans 15 residues. The germline V gene has CDR1 KGHDR and CDR2 SFDVKD. For the CDR3, the DNA is TGTGCCACCAGTGAAGGGCTAGCGGCTTACAATGAGCAGTTCTTC. It is translated as CATSEGLAAYNEQFF.

The chain links TRBV14 to TRBJ2-2, with 7 bases lining up with TRBD2. With 1 base clipped from V and 5 bases from J, the junction kept 7 bases outside the gene matches. The CDR3 spans 16 residues. Germline CDR1 is SGHDN and CDR2 is FVKESK. The CDR3 here is CASSQVGGSITGELFF. CDR3 sequence (DNA): TGTGCCAGCAGCCAAGTCGGCGGGAGTATAACCGGGGAGCTGTTTTTT.

V and J are TRBV2 and TRBJ2-7; the D gene could be TRBD1 or TRBD2 (5 bases each). The V gene lost 1 base and the J gene lost 2 bases, with 12 bases spanning the gap. The CDR3 runs 15 residues. Per the germline V gene, CDR1 is SNHLY and CDR2 is FYNNEI. CDR3 sequence: CASSEGGVVTYEQYF. The CDR3, as DNA: TGTGCCAGCAGTGAAGGAGGGGTTGTCACCTACGAGCAGTACTTC. The full variable domain, its missing parts supplied by reference TRBV2 and TRBJ2-7, is EPEVTQTPSHQVTQMGQEVILRCVPISNHLYFYWYRQILGQKVEFLVSFYNNEISEKSEIFDDQFSVERPDGSNFTLKIRSTKLEDSAMYFCASSEGGVVTYEQYFGPGTRLTVT.

Note on this clone: The DNA is left out, because the CDR3 cannot be placed on it with certainty; the CDR3 is given as TCRdb lists it. The chain couples TRBV5-1 to TRBJ2-1; the table's D call of TRBD2 was not tested on the DNA. The CDR3 spans 17 amino acids, including both terminal residues. Germline-derived CDR1 and CDR2 are SGHRS and YFSETQ. The CDR3 sequence: CASSLFGSGSSYNEQFF.